Each of the 24 T cell receptor beta chains below was sequenced from the same sample in a study of T cells in Graves' hyperthyroidism and ophthalmopathy (dated by TCRdb to about 2019). To prepare the library, multiplex PCR was applied. Sequencer: Illumina HiSeq 2000. Amplification of TCR beta CDR3 regions was carried out from RNA transcripts. The TCR CDR3 was subjected to a first round of RT-PCR using the HTBI primer set and the Qiagen OneStep RT-PCR kit. The raw public reads went through TCRdb reprocessing: fastp at Q25, MiXCR clone calling, in-frame beta chains kept. When rows share a CDR3 protein, they turn into one entry using the most common DNA and genes. The sample data list fewer than 900,000 distinct CDR3 sequences, and roughly 15% of these were observed just once. Roughly 8% of the sample is in the top ten clones. The specimen was blood. The receptors were sampled from a man between 18 and 29 years old with Graves' hyperthyroidism.

In its sample, this clonotype was seen a few times. CDR3 sequence: CASSFSGFSYEQYF. CDR3 coding DNA: TGTGCCAGCAGTTTTAGTGGATTCTCCTACGAGCAGTACTTC. The genes are TRBV12-3 or TRBV12-4 and TRBJ2-7; D gene uncertain. V was shortened by 3 bases and J by 0 bases, with 9 bases between the two germline ends. The CDR3 runs to 14 residues.

This clonotype came up a few times. The chain links TRBV10-1 to TRBJ2-3; D unclear. In germline, CDR1 is WNHNN, CDR2 SYGVQD (reference sequence). Trimming cost V 2 bases and J 4 bases, with 4 bases left between them. CDR3 length: 12 amino acids. This CDR3 reads CASSEKADTQYF. The CDR3 DNA sequence: TGCGCCAGCAGTGAGAAGGCAGATACGCAGTATTTT.

This clonotype has only a few counts. J is TRBJ1-6 and V is TRBV19, with D possibly matching TRBD1 (5 bases). Trimming shortened V by 4 bases and J by 7 bases, and 14 bases separated the two germline ends. Germline V lookup: CDR1 LNHDA, CDR2 SQIVND (reference sequence). The CDR3 length is 15 residues. The CDR3 sequence: CASSTPAGTNSPLHF. The CDR3 bases are TGTGCCAGTAGTACCCCAGCAGGGACGAATTCACCCCTCCACTTT.

This clonotype appeared many times. The chain combines TRBV7-8 with TRBJ2-5; 10 bases are shared with TRBD1. The germline CDR1 and CDR2 sequences are SGHVS and FQNEAQ. Trimming at V came to 4 bases and at J to 5 bases, leaving 7 bases not matched to a gene. This CDR3 comprises 15 residues. This CDR3 is CASSSGQGRRETQYF. The DNA for the CDR3 is TGTGCCAGCAGCTCGGGACAGGGGAGAAGGGAGACCCAGTACTTC.

This clonotype was detected many times. CDR3 DNA: TGTGCCAGCAGCCCCGGGACCACTATAGAGCAGTACTTC. Protein sequence: CASSPGTTIEQYF. This chain connects TRBV12-3 or TRBV12-4 to TRBJ2-7, with D perhaps given as TRBD1 or TRBD2 (5 bases each). The CDR3 is made up of 13 amino acids. Trimming stripped 6 bases from V and 7 bases from J, with 16 bases between.

The table lists this clonotype with many counts. The genes are TRBV27 and TRBJ1-5, with a tentative D call TRBD1 (5 bases). This CDR3 spans 16 amino acids. Germline-derived CDR1 and CDR2 are MNHEY and SMNVEV (reference sequence). V lost 3 bases and J 0 bases, leaving 12 bases between the germline ends. The CDR3 loop is CASSLIGGDSNQPQHF. The DNA for the CDR3 is TGTGCCAGCAGTTTGATCGGGGGGGATAGCAATCAGCCCCAGCATTTT.

Ten or more counts support this clonotype. J is TRBJ1-5 and V is TRBV28, with a possible D match to TRBD1 (6 bases). The CDR3 length is 15 residues. Trimming left V 9 bases short and J 4 bases short, with 19 bases between. Germline V gene lookup returns CDR1 MDHEN and CDR2 SYDVKM. CDR3 residues: CASNWGAGKNQPQHF. The CDR3 coding sequence is TGTGCCAGTAACTGGGGGGCAGGGAAGAATCAGCCCCAGCATTTT.

CDR3 in amino acids: CASSVMGGGREDTQYF. CDR3 in DNA: TGTGCCAGCAGCGTAATGGGCGGCGGGAGGGAAGATACGCAGTATTTT. This rearrangement joins TRBV9 to TRBJ2-3; 9 nucleotides agree with TRBD2. This CDR3 region has 16 residues. V lost 1 base and J lost 5; bases outside the gene matches: 8. The germline CDR1 and CDR2 sequences are SGDLS and YYNGEE.

The chain employs TRBV12-3 or TRBV12-4 and TRBJ2-7, with D perhaps being TRBD1 or TRBD2 (5 bases each). Trimming removed 6 bases from V and 3 bases from J, with 18 bases in between. This CDR3 is built from 15 residues. The CDR3 is CASSDSGTLGYEQYF. CDR3 sequence (DNA): TGTGCCAGCAGCGACTCCGGGACGCTGGGCTACGAGCAGTACTTC.

This clonotype was recorded many times. The chain combines TRBV7-2 with TRBJ2-3; 7 bases are shared with TRBD1. This CDR3 is built from 16 residues. Trimming cost V 5 bases and J 4 bases; bases outside gene matches: 12. The germline gives CDR1 SGHTA, CDR2 FQGNSA. DNA of the CDR3: TGTGCCAGCAGCCCCGAACAGGGGTCGTGGCCAGATACGCAGTATTTT. Translating gives CASSPEQGSWPDTQYF.

The gene calls are TRBV15 and TRBJ1-2; no definite D call. Germline V gene data show CDR1 as LNHNV and CDR2 as YYDKDF (reference sequence). Trimming removed 5 bases from V and 10 bases from J, with 20 bases in between. The CDR3 covers 14 residues. CDR3 bases: TGTGCCACCAGCTCCGGCGGCTCCCCCAAATTCTACACCTTC. This translates into CATSSGGSPKFYTF. Drawing the rest from reference TRBV15 and TRBJ1-2, the complete variable domain is DAMVIQNPRYQVTQFGKPVTLSCSQTLNHNVMYWYQQKSSQAPKLLFHYYDKDFNNEADTPDNFQSRRPNTSFCFLDIRSPGLGDTAMYLCATSSGGSPKFYTFGSGTRLTVV.

The V call is TRBV10-3, the J call TRBJ2-3; TRBD2 matches at 8 bases. V shed 5 bases, J shed 0 bases, and the junction held 7 bases outside the gene matches. CDR3 length: 16 residues. CDR1 ENHRY and CDR2 SYGVKD come from the germline V gene. The CDR3 DNA is TGTGCCATCAGTAGAGAAGCGGGAGTGAGCACAGATACGCAGTATTTT. As protein: CAISREAGVSTDTQYF.

This clonotype was counted between two and nine times. The rearrangement uses TRBV10-3 and TRBJ2-5; 9 bases are a match to TRBD2. The CDR3 extends over 14 amino acids. Germline-derived CDR1 and CDR2 are ENHRY and SYGVKD. The ends lost 0 bases at V and 7 bases at J; junction bases unmatched: 3. The CDR3 bases are TGTGCCATCAGTGAGTCGGGACTAGCTAGGACCCAGTACTTC. Amino acids: CAISESGLARTQYF.

In this sample, this clonotype turned up many times. The chain uses TRBV18 and TRBJ1-1; D might be TRBD1 (6 bases). The V gene lost 3 bases and the J gene lost 8 bases, with 16 bases spanning the gap. CDR1 KGHSH and CDR2 LQKENI come from the germline V gene. The CDR3 extends over 14 amino acids. CDR3 DNA: TGTGCCAGCTCACCTCGCCGATCTGACAGGGAAGCTTTCTTT. Its translation: CASSPRRSDREAFF.

This clonotype was observed a few times. The rearrangement links TRBV29-1 to TRBJ2-7; TRBD1 aligns across 9 bases. Germline V lookup: CDR1 SQVTM, CDR2 ANQGSEA. V lost 3 bases, J lost 6 bases, and 3 bases stayed unmatched. The CDR3 consists of 12 residues. The CDR3 DNA reads TGCAGCGTTGAGCGGACAGGGGCCGAGCAGTACTTC. Its translation is CSVERTGAEQYF.

This clonotype occurred many times. The V call is TRBV7-2, the J call TRBJ2-7, with 10 bases that match TRBD1. CDR1 is SGHTA and CDR2 is FQGNSA in the germline V gene. This CDR3 comprises 16 residues. Germline trimming cut 0 bases from V and 1 base from J; bases unmatched to any gene: 3. This CDR3 reads CASSLADRGASYEQYF. CDR3 sequence (DNA): TGTGCCAGCAGCTTAGCGGACAGGGGGGCGTCCTACGAGCAGTACTTC.

This clonotype was counted a few times. The rearrangement joins TRBV9 to TRBJ1-2; 7 bases align to TRBD1. V shed 3 bases and J 5 bases; nucleotides not matched to a gene: 7. The germline V gene encodes CDR1 SGDLS and CDR2 YYNGEE. This CDR3 spans 14 amino acids. CDR3 nucleotide sequence: TGTGCCAGCAGCGCCCACAGGGGCCCATATGGCTACACCTTC. Its protein product is CASSAHRGPYGYTF.

The genes are TRBV4-2 and TRBJ1-6; D may be TRBD1 (6 bases). CDR3 length: 15 residues. Germline V gene sequence: CDR1 LGHNA, CDR2 YNFKEQ. Trimming took 0 bases from V and 10 from J, leaving 13 bases between them. CDR3 region: CASSQEKTGGSPLHF. In DNA form, the CDR3 reads TGTGCCAGCAGCCAAGAAAAGACAGGAGGCTCACCCCTCCACTTT.

The rearrangement uses TRBV19 and TRBJ2-2; 8 bases are shared with TRBD1. Germline assignment: CDR1 LNHDA and CDR2 SQIVND (reference sequence). Trimming at V came to 6 bases and at J to 0 bases, leaving 9 bases not matched to a gene. CDR3 length equals 17 residues. The CDR3 reads CASRRGRGHTNTGELFF. DNA of the CDR3: TGTGCCAGTAGAAGAGGCAGGGGGCACACGAACACCGGGGAGCTGTTTTTT.

This clonotype was recorded many times. The rearrangement joins TRBV7-8 to TRBJ1-1; the match to TRBD1 covers 8 bases. Germline V gene sequence: CDR1 SGHVS, CDR2 FQNEAQ. This CDR3 region has 14 residues. J lost 13 bases, V lost 1 base, and 11 bases had no gene match. The CDR3, as DNA: TGTGCCAGCAGCTTAGAAGCCAGGGGGCCTTCGGGTTTCTTT. This gives the protein CASSLEARGPSGFF.

The rearrangement uses TRBV6-1 and TRBJ2-3; a weak D match, TRBD1 (5 bases). The CDR3 sequence is 15 residues long. Germline CDR1 reads MNHNS; CDR2 reads SASEGT. Trimming stripped 4 bases from V and 2 bases from J, with 13 bases between. Here the CDR3 reads CASSAVRVVTDTQYF. The CDR3 region has the DNA TGTGCCAGCAGTGCGGTCAGGGTGGTCACAGATACGCAGTATTTT.

At least ten counts were recorded for this clonotype. The chain uses TRBV5-1 and TRBJ2-7; 7 bases are shared with TRBD2. This CDR3 is built from 15 residues. Germline V gene data show CDR1 as SGHRS and CDR2 as YFSETQ. Trimming removed 0 bases from V and 7 bases from J; junction bases left unmatched: 10. The CDR3 protein is CASSLERGPYGEQYF. The CDR3 bases are TGCGCCAGCAGCTTGGAGCGGGGTCCTTATGGGGAGCAGTACTTC. The complete variable domain, with remaining parts taken from reference TRBV5-1 and TRBJ2-7, reads KAGVTQTPRYLIKTRGQQVTLSCSPISGHRSVSWYQQTPGQGLQFLFEYFSETQRNKGNFPGRFSGRQFSNSRSEMNVSTLELGDSALYLCASSLERGPYGEQYFGPGTRLTVT.

Points on this clonotype: This may come from a read error, since a much larger clone is one base off. The chain has TRBV12-3 or TRBV12-4 and TRBJ2-7; 9 nucleotides align to TRBD2. This CDR3 contains 18 residues. V lost 5 bases and J lost 4; bases outside the gene matches: 18. The CDR3 DNA is TGTGCCAGCAGTCAGACACGGAATAGCGGGAGTCAGGGGTACGAGCAGTACTTC. Amino acids: CASSQTRNSGSQGYEQYF.

There are a few counts of this clonotype. The CDR3 is CASSFGQFYNEQFF. The CDR3 DNA reads TGTGCCAGCAGCTTTGGCCAGTTCTACAATGAGCAGTTCTTC. The chain is built from TRBV13 and TRBJ2-1; D remains unclear. CDR3 size: 14 residues. V lost 3 bases to trimming and J lost 3 bases, with 9 bases between them. Germline-derived CDR1 and CDR2 are PRHDT and FYEKMQ (reference sequence).